This entry lists 13 T cell receptor beta chains sequenced from one sample in a study of cytomegalovirus exposure and HLA in healthy donors (dated by TCRdb to about 2017). The protocol used for the library was the immunoSEQ multiplex PCR assay. A mixture of 60 forward primers for TCR Vbeta segments and 13 reverse primers for TCR Jbeta segments was used in the multiplex PCR. TCRdb's version of the immuneACCESS table is confined to in-frame rearrangements and falls short of the full clone set. An unresolved V gene accounts for under half of the shortfall where checked; the remainder is of unknown origin. This sample has about 120,000 clones in its table, and around 80% of those were observed once. The top ten constitute 22% of the sample. The sequencing input was PBMCs. The origin of the receptors is a man aged 30 to 45 in good health and CMV-seropositive.

This chain's CDR3 is CASSFLNQGREQFF. The CDR3 coding sequence is TGTGCCAGCAGTTTCCTAAATCAGGGTCGTGAGCAGTTCTTC. The rearrangement joins TRBV27 to TRBJ2-1, with TRBD1 as a possible D gene (5 bases). The ends were cut back, 3 bases at V and 9 bases at J, with 15 bases in the middle. CDR1 is MNHEY, CDR2 SMNVEV, per germline (reference sequence). This CDR3 spans 14 amino acids.

This clone was seen more than once but under ten times. The V gene is TRBV9, the J gene TRBJ2-1; D may be TRBD2 (6 bases). The germline CDR1 and CDR2 sequences are SGDLS and YYNGEE. This CDR3 region has 14 residues. The V end was cut by 3 bases, the J end by 14 bases, with 21 bases between. The CDR3 here is CASSGRDDTRREFF. CDR3 coding DNA: TGTGCCAGCAGCGGGAGGGACGACACCAGGCGGGAGTTCTTC. The full variable domain, completed using reference TRBV9 and TRBJ2-1, is DSGVTQTPKHLITATGQRVTLRCSPRSGDLSVYWYQQSLDQGLQFLIQYYNGEERAKGNILERFSAQQFPDLHSELNLSSLELGDSALYFCASSGRDDTRREFFGPGTRLTVL.

The V call is TRBV30, the J call TRBJ1-1; maybe TRBD1 (6 bases). V was cut by 1 base and J by 2 bases, with 8 bases left in between. Germline CDR1 GTSNPN, CDR2 SVGIG (reference sequence). The CDR3 is 13 residues long. The CDR3 loop is CAWSETGNTEAFF. The CDR3 nucleotides are TGTGCCTGGAGTGAGACAGGCAACACTGAAGCTTTCTTT.

The chain combines TRBV18 with TRBJ2-5; D is undetermined. Germline CDR1 and CDR2: KGHSH and LQKENI. Deletions cut 2 bases from V and 13 bases from J, with 20 bases between. The CDR3 has 14 amino acids. CDR3 loop: CASSPTVARVTRYF. For the CDR3, the DNA is TGTGCCAGCTCACCAACGGTAGCCCGGGTAACGCGGTACTTC.

The chain couples TRBV6-4 to TRBJ2-3, with D tentatively TRBD2 (8 bases). V was trimmed by 5 bases and J by 6 bases, leaving 12 bases between them. The germline V gene encodes CDR1 MRHNA and CDR2 SNTAGT. This CDR3 has 13 amino acids. DNA of the CDR3: TGTGCCAGCAGTCGGGAGGGGGCGGATACGCAGTATTTT. It translates to CASSREGADTQYF.

The J gene is TRBJ2-7, the V gene TRBV28; TRBD1 matches at 11 bases. The V segment lost 0 bases and the J segment 6 bases; nucleotides outside the gene matches: 4. The CDR3 length is 15 residues. The germline V gene has CDR1 MDHEN and CDR2 SYDVKM. This CDR3 is CASSLWGTGGIEQYF. The CDR3 DNA sequence: TGTGCCAGCAGTTTATGGGGGACAGGGGGAATCGAGCAGTACTTC.

The chain couples TRBV4-2 to TRBJ1-1; D not resolved. Trimming pared 0 bases from V and 8 bases from J, leaving 13 bases between. This CDR3 contains 14 residues. Germline lookup yields CDR1 LGHNA and CDR2 YNFKEQ. The CDR3 spells CASSQDRRETEAFF. CDR3 in DNA: TGTGCCAGCAGCCAAGATAGGCGGGAGACGGAAGCTTTCTTT.

The chain links TRBV19 to TRBJ1-2; the match to TRBD1 covers 7 bases. CDR1 and CDR2 (germline): LNHDA, SQIVND (reference sequence). V was pared by 2 bases and J by 7 bases, with 13 bases of the junction left unmatched. CDR3 length: 16 residues. The CDR3 spells CASSISPSPGGRGYTF. In DNA, the CDR3 is TGTGCCAGTAGTATATCTCCATCGCCAGGGGGACGTGGCTACACCTTC.

This clone was detected only a few times. The V and J genes are TRBV6-5 and TRBJ2-7; 7 nucleotides align to TRBD1. V lost 0 bases to trimming and J lost 1 base; unmatched junction nucleotides: 3. Germline V CDR1 and CDR2: MNHEY, SVGAGI. The CDR3 is 15 residues long. This CDR3 is CASSYSRGYSYEQYV. The DNA for the CDR3 is TGTGCCAGCAGTTACTCCAGGGGGTATTCCTACGAGCAGTACGTC.

The J gene is TRBJ2-2, the V gene TRBV7-4, with D tentatively TRBD2 (5 bases). In germline, CDR1 is SGHVT, CDR2 SQSDAQ. V was clipped by 5 bases and J by 4 bases, with 17 bases between them. CDR3 size: 16 residues. CDR3 protein: CASSLRRWRCTGELFF. CDR3 sequence (DNA): TGTGCCAGCAGCCTCCGAAGGTGGAGGTGCACCGGGGAGCTGTTTTTT. Drawing the rest from reference TRBV7-4 and TRBJ2-2, the complete variable domain is GAGVSQSPRYKVAKRGRDVALRCDSISGHVTLYWYRQTLGQGSEVLTYSQSDAQRDKSGRPSGRFSAERPERSVSTLKIQRTEQGDSAVYLCASSLRRWRCTGELFFGEGSRLTVL.

The chain has TRBV2 and TRBJ1-5; D is perhaps TRBD1 (6 bases). Germline CDR1 SNHLY, CDR2 FYNNEI. The CDR3 has 14 amino acids. Deletions cut 4 bases from V and 3 bases from J, with 10 bases between. CDR3 residues: CASSVDRTNQPQHF. Here the CDR3 DNA reads TGTGCCAGCAGTGTTGACAGGACCAATCAGCCCCAGCATTTT.

The rearrangement uses TRBV5-1 and TRBJ2-5; D may be TRBD1 (5 bases). The germline V and J ends were trimmed by 3 bases and 1 base, with 7 bases remaining between them. Germline CDR1 and CDR2: SGHRS and YFSETQ. This CDR3 is built from 13 residues. The CDR3 reads CASSSGIQETQYF. CDR3 DNA: TGCGCCAGCAGCTCAGGGATCCAAGAGACCCAGTACTTC.

This clone was seen more than once but under ten times. The V call is TRBV6-5, the J call TRBJ1-1, with a weak D call TRBD1 (5 bases). The CDR3 is 12 amino acids. V shed 2 bases and J shed 5 bases, with 6 bases lying between them. Germline V gene data show CDR1 as MNHEY and CDR2 as SVGAGI. The CDR3 DNA is TGTGCCAGCAGTTACGGGGGGACTGAAGCTTTCTTT. Its protein is CASSYGGTEAFF.